This TCR beta chain was identified during a study of shared clonotypes between healthy human individuals. Study summary: The people who gave samples were a couple of women and a few men aged 18 to 49. Study-wide results and limits: Naive CD4 clonotypes overlapped across a handful of donors at approximately 4.5%.

Naive CD8 cells were CD45RO-negative, positively selected for CCR7, excluding terminally differentiated effector memory CD45RA+ cells. Germline CDR1 SGHTA, CDR2 FQGNSA. Between the trimmed V and J ends, which lost 5 bases and 0 bases, there was a span of 13 bases. The CDR3 spans 15 residues. This clone appeared once. Its specificity is unknown. Only in-frame clones appear in the TCRdb table, and some are missing; sequencing was by immunoSEQ multiplex PCR. The table includes 600,000 or so clones, 95% to 98% detected once. The chain recombines TRBV7-2 with TRBJ1-1; D not resolved. The clonotype was recovered from a man younger than 45 in good health. Sequences were obtained from naive CD8+ T cells sorted from blood. CDR3 region: CASSPLGGVNTEAFF. The CDR3 coding sequence is TGTGCCAGCAGCCCCTTAGGTGGGGTGAACACTGAAGCTTTCTTT.